This note documents a single T cell receptor beta chain sequence. The PCR had 60 Vbeta and 13 Jbeta primers. The assay was immunoSEQ multiplex PCR, and TCRdb's table has in-frame clones only and misses some. In the table there are around 180,000 clones, approximately 86% of which are singletons. The data belong to a study of cytomegalovirus exposure and HLA in healthy donors. This CDR3 contains 18 residues. V gave up 1 base and J gave up 4 bases; unmatched junction bases: 14. CDR1 and CDR2 from the germline V gene are SGHTA and FQGNSA. This chain joins TRBV7-2 and TRBJ2-3; 7 nucleotides match TRBD2. The receptor's source is a woman aged 18 to 35 in good health and CMV-seronegative. The sample was PBMCs. This CDR3 is CASSLVPSAGLVPDTQYF. The CDR3 DNA reads TGTGCCAGCAGCTTAGTCCCCTCAGCGGGGCTGGTCCCAGATACGCAGTATTTT.